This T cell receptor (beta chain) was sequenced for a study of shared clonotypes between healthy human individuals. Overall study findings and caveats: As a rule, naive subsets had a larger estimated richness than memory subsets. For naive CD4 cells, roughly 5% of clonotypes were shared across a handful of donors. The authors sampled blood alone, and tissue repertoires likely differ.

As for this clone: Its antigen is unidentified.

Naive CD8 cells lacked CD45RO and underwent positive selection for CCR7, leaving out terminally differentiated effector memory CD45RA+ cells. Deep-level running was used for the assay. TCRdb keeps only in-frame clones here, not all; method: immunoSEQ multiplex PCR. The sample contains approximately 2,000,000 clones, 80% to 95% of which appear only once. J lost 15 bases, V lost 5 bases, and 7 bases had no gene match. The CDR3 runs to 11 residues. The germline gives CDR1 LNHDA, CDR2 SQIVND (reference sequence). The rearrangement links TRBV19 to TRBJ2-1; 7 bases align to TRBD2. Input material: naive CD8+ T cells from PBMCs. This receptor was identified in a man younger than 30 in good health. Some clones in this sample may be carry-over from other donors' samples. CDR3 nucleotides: TGTGCCAGTAGTGGGGGGGGACTTCGGTTCTTC. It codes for CASSGGGLRFF.